This T cell receptor (beta chain) comes out of a study of blood T cell repertoires in COVID-19. Study as a whole: Acute and convalescent COVID-19 samples came from the United States, Italy and Spain. PBMCs, B-cell-depleted T cells, or T cells provided the cDNA or gDNA that made up the material.

Authors' methods: Estimated nucleated cell counts came from reference gene primer amplification. Sequencing was performed with immunoSEQ multiplex PCR; in TCRdb, only in-frame clones are kept and a portion is missing. That table is the source of V, J and clone size, and D and trimming were worked out from the DNA. The profile shows over 300,000 clones, 90% of them singletons. CDR3 length: 13 residues. With 5 bases clipped from V and 6 bases from J, the junction kept 4 bases outside the gene matches. Germline lookup yields CDR1 MDHEN and CDR2 SYDVKM. The sequence came from a man between 18 and 35 years old with active or convalescent COVID-19. The specimen was peripheral blood. The J gene is TRBJ1-1, the V gene TRBV28; TRBD1 matches at 9 bases. The CDR3 region is CASSQDRGAEAFF. DNA for the CDR3: TGTGCCAGCAGTCAAGACAGGGGGGCTGAAGCTTTCTTT.